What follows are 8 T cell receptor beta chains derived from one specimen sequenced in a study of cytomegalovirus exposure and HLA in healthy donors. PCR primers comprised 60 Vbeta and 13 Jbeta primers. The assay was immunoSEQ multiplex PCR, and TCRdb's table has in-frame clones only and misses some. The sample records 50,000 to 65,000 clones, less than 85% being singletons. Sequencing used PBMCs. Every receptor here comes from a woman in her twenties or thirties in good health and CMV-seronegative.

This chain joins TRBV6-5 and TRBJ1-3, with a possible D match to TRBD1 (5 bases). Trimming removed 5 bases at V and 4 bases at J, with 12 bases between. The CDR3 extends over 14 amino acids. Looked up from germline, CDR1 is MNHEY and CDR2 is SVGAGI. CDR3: CASSPGGDGNTIYF. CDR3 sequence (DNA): TGTGCCAGCAGTCCCGGGGGGGACGGAAACACCATATATTTT.

CDR3 residues: CASSRDRASTEAFF. CDR3 bases: TGTGCCAGCAGCCGGGACAGGGCTTCCACTGAAGCTTTCTTT. This chain uses TRBV7-2 with TRBJ1-1, with 9 bases matching TRBD1. Losses at the gene ends were 5 bases for V and 4 bases for J; bases not matched to a gene: 5. CDR1 and CDR2 from the germline V gene are SGHTA and FQGNSA. CDR3 size: 14 residues.

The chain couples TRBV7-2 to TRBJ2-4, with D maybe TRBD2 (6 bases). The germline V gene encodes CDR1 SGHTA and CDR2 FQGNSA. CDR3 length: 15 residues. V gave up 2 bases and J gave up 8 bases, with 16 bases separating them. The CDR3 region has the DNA TGTGCCAGCAGCTTAAAGCGGGCCCCGGAAGACATTCAGTACTTC. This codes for CASSLKRAPEDIQYF.

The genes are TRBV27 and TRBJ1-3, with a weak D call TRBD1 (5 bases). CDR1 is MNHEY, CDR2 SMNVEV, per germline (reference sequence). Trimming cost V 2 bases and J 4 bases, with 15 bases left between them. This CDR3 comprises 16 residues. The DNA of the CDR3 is TGTGCCAGCAGTTTACGGGGGAGCCTTTTGGGAAACACCATATATTTT. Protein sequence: CASSLRGSLLGNTIYF.

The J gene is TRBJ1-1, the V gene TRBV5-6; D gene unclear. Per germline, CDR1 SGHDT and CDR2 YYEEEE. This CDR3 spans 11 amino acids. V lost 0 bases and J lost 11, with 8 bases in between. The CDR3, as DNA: TGTGCCAGCAGCTTGGACGGGAGTGCTTTCTTT. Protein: CASSLDGSAFF.

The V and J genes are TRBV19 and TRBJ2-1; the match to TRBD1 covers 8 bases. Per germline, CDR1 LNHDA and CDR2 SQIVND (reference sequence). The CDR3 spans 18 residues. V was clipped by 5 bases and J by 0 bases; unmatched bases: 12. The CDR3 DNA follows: TGTGCCAGTAGTCAACGATCGCACAGGGGGAGCTCCTACAATGAGCAGTTCTTC. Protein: CASSQRSHRGSSYNEQFF.

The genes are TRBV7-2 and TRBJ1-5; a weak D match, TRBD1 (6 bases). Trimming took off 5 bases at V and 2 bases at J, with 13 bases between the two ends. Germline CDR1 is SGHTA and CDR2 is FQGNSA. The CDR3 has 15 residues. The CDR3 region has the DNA TGTGCCAGCAGCCTACAACAGGGAGGCAATCAGCCCCAGCATTTT. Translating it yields CASSLQQGGNQPQHF.

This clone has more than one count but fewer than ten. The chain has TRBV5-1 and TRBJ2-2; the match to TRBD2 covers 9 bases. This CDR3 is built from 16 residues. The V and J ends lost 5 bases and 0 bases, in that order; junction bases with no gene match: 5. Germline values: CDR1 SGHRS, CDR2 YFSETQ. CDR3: CASSMLAGTNTGELFF. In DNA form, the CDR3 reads TGCGCCAGCAGTATGCTAGCGGGAACGAACACCGGGGAGCTGTTTTTT.